Reported below is one T cell receptor beta chain. Its antigen remains unidentified. Reverse transcription of all isolated RNA meant that expressed TCRB transcripts were sequenced. TCRdb's table, derived via immunoSEQ multiplex PCR, lists solely in-frame clones and lacks some. Altogether 300,000 to 350,000 clones are present, roughly 12% being singletons, with the ten largest covering 0.015%. The CDR3 spans 13 residues. With 1 base removed from V and 8 bases from J, the gap between germline ends came to 9 bases. CDR1 SGHTA and CDR2 FQGNSA come from the germline V gene. The sample originates from a study of beta chain features in type 1 diabetes. General study results and limits: TCRB CDR3s from Type 1 diabetes patients were moderately but significantly shorter in all four CD4+ subsets.

The sequence was obtained from a woman aged 18 to 35 with type 1 diabetes. The material sequenced was naive CD4+ T cells from blood. The chain is built from TRBV7-2 and TRBJ1-5, with D maybe TRBD1 (6 bases). The CDR3, as DNA: TGTGCCAGCAGCTTAGGGGACATAAAGCCCCAGCATTTT. Protein sequence: CASSLGDIKPQHF. Combining the CDR3 with reference TRBV7-2 and TRBJ1-5 gives the whole variable domain GAGVSQSPSNKVTEKGKDVELRCDPISGHTALYWYRQSLGQGLEFLIYFQGNSAPDKSGLPSDRFSAERTGGSVSTLTIQRTQQEDSAVYLCASSLGDIKPQHFGDGTRLSIL.